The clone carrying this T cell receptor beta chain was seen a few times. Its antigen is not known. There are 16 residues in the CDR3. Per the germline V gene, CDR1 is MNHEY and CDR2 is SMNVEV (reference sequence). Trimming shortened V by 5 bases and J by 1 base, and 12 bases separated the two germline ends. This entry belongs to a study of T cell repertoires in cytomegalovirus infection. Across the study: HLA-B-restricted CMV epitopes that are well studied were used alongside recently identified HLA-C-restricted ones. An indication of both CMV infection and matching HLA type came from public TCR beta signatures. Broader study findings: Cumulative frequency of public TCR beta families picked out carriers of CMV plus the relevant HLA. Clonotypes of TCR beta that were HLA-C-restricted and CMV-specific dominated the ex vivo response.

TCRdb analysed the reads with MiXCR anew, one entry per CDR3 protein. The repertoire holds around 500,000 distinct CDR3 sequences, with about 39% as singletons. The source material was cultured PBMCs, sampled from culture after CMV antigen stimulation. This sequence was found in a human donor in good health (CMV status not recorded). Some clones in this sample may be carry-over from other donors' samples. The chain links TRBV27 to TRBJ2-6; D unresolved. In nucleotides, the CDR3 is TGTGCCAGCAGTCCCCTCATCCCTTCTGGGGCCAACGTCCTGACTTTC. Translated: CASSPLIPSGANVLTF.